The 24 T cell receptor beta chains below come from one sample, sequenced in a study of T cell changes during pregnancy in multiple sclerosis. Method: immunoSEQ multiplex PCR; TCRdb's copy keeps in-frame clones and lacks some. This sample has 79,000 or so clones, with approximately 91% found just once. The sequencing here drew on peripheral blood, taken before pregnancy. The receptors come from a female donor with multiple sclerosis, enrolled in a pregnancy study.

CDR3 amino acids: CASSPGLAVGGELFF. The CDR3 DNA is TGTGCCAGCAGTCCGGGACTAGCGGTCGGCGGGGAGCTGTTTTTT. The V and J genes are TRBV6-5 and TRBJ2-2; 11 nucleotides align to TRBD2. The CDR3 has 15 residues. Germline V gives CDR1 MNHEY, CDR2 SVGAGI. With V trimmed by 5 bases and J by 7 bases, 6 bases remained unmatched.

The rearrangement uses TRBV19 and TRBJ1-2; D unresolved. Trimming left V 1 base short and J 8 bases short, with 11 bases between. CDR1 is LNHDA and CDR2 is SQIVND in the germline V gene (reference sequence). The CDR3 is 13 amino acids. The CDR3 DNA sequence: TGTGCCAGTAGTATAGCCGTATTGGAGGGCTACACCTTC. Protein: CASSIAVLEGYTF.

This clone has a handful of counts. CDR3 sequence (DNA): TGCGCCAGCAGCTCCCCGGGACAGGGCGTGGAGCGCTATGGCTACACCTTC. It is translated as CASSSPGQGVERYGYTF. This sequence joins TRBV5-1 and TRBJ1-2, with 9 bases that match TRBD1. The junction had 13 bases not matched to a gene; V was cut back by 3 bases and J by 4 bases. The CDR3 contains 17 residues. Germline CDR1 and CDR2: SGHRS and YFSETQ.

This rearrangement joins TRBV7-9 to TRBJ2-7, with D perhaps TRBD1 (6 bases). V lost 5 bases, J lost 5 bases, and 10 bases lay in between. CDR3 size: 12 residues. The germline CDR1 and CDR2 sequences are SEHNR and FQNEAQ (reference sequence). In DNA form, the CDR3 reads TGTGCCAGCAGCCTACAGGGCCACGAGCAGTACTTC. It yields the protein CASSLQGHEQYF.

The rearrangement uses TRBV7-9 and TRBJ2-1, with 7 bases fitting TRBD1. V shed 10 bases, J shed 3 bases, and the junction held 9 bases outside the gene matches. The CDR3 extends over 14 amino acids. Germline V gene data show CDR1 as SEHNR and CDR2 as FQNEAQ (reference sequence). The CDR3 loop reads CAIPKGGLYNEQFF. CDR3 bases: TGTGCCATCCCGAAAGGGGGCCTCTACAATGAGCAGTTCTTC. The full variable domain, its missing parts supplied by reference TRBV7-9 and TRBJ2-1, is DTGVSQNPRHKITKRGQNVTFRCDPISEHNRLYWYRQTLGQGPEFLTYFQNEAQLEKSRLLSDRFSAERPKGSFSTLEIQRTEQGDSAMYLCAIPKGGLYNEQFFGPGTRLTVL.

This clone came up once. The chain couples TRBV6-5 to TRBJ2-7, with unresolved D. Germline values: CDR1 MNHEY, CDR2 SVGAGI. CDR3 length equals 13 residues. Deletions cut 5 bases from V and 3 bases from J, with 11 bases between. CDR3 amino acids: CASSAGWYYEQYF. DNA of the CDR3: TGTGCCAGCAGTGCCGGGTGGTACTACGAGCAGTACTTC.

The chain couples TRBV5-1 to TRBJ1-2; D uncertain. The CDR3 is 12 residues long. From germline, CDR1 is SGHRS and CDR2 YFSETQ. The germline V and J ends were trimmed by 5 bases and 2 bases, with 7 bases remaining between them. CDR3 bases: TGCGCCAGCAGGGGCCAGAACTATGGCTACACCTTC. It yields the protein CASRGQNYGYTF. The complete variable domain, with remaining parts taken from reference TRBV5-1 and TRBJ1-2, reads KAGVTQTPRYLIKTRGQQVTLSCSPISGHRSVSWYQQTPGQGLQFLFEYFSETQRNKGNFPGRFSGRQFSNSRSEMNVSTLELGDSALYLCASRGQNYGYTFGSGTRLTVV.

The V and J genes are TRBV5-1 and TRBJ1-1, with a tentative D call TRBD1 (5 bases). Germline CDR1 and CDR2: SGHRS and YFSETQ. This CDR3 comprises 15 residues. V was cut by 5 bases and J by 6 bases, with 20 bases left in between. DNA of the CDR3: TGCGCCAGCAGTTGGGGGGACGGACGTTTATCTGAAGCTTTCTTT. It yields the protein CASSWGDGRLSEAFF.

The chain joins TRBV15 to TRBJ1-2; 9 nucleotides match TRBD1. There are 14 residues in the CDR3. V trimming: 1 base; J trimming: 6 bases; junction bases outside the gene matches: 3. CDR1 and CDR2 from the germline V gene are LNHNV and YYDKDF (reference sequence). This CDR3 reads CATSRVGQGHGYTF. CDR3 nucleotides: TGTGCCACCAGCAGAGTGGGACAGGGACATGGCTACACCTTC.

The V call is TRBV27, the J call TRBJ1-1, with TRBD1 as a possible D gene (6 bases). Deletions cut 6 bases from V and 4 bases from J, with 15 bases between. From germline, CDR1 is MNHEY and CDR2 SMNVEV (reference sequence). The CDR3 has 14 residues. In nucleotides, the CDR3 is TGTGCCAGCAGAACGAATAACAGGGCCACTGAAGCTTTCTTT. Its translation: CASRTNNRATEAFF.

The chain uses TRBV7-6 and TRBJ2-5, with TRBD2 matching 8 bases. Germline values: CDR1 SGHVS, CDR2 FNYEAQ. The ends lost 2 bases at V and 7 bases at J; junction bases unmatched: 15. The CDR3 is 17 amino acids. The CDR3 nucleotides read TGTGCCAGCAGCTTACCGCCTAGCGGGCCAGGAGGTGGGACCCAGTACTTC. Protein sequence: CASSLPPSGPGGGTQYF.

The gene calls are TRBV7-2 and TRBJ1-2, with 7 bases that match TRBD1. The V gene end was trimmed by 3 bases and the J gene end by 4 bases; junction bases not matched to a gene: 5. CDR1 is SGHTA and CDR2 is FQGNSA in the germline V gene. This CDR3 spans 14 amino acids. The CDR3 bases are TGTGCCAGCAGCTTGGGGGACAGTTTCTATGGCTACACCTTC. As protein: CASSLGDSFYGYTF.

V gene TRBV10-3 combines with J gene TRBJ1-5; 7 positions agree with TRBD1. The CDR3 is 14 amino acids. V lost 4 bases, J lost 2 bases, and 2 bases stayed unmatched. Germline CDR1 reads ENHRY; CDR2 reads SYGVKD. This CDR3 is CAISGGTGNQPQHF. The CDR3, as DNA: TGTGCCATCAGTGGTGGGACAGGCAATCAGCCCCAGCATTTT.

The chain joins TRBV27 to TRBJ2-7; 9 bases are shared with TRBD2. Germline V gene lookup returns CDR1 MNHEY and CDR2 SMNVEV (reference sequence). The CDR3 sequence is 18 residues long. V shed 3 bases, J shed 0 bases, and the junction held 12 bases outside the gene matches. CDR3: CASSFWAGGPSSSYEQYF. CDR3 bases: TGTGCCAGCAGTTTTTGGGCGGGAGGGCCCAGTAGCTCCTACGAGCAGTACTTC.

This sequence joins TRBV7-6 and TRBJ1-2, with 7 positions matching TRBD1. The CDR3 loop spans 16 amino acids. Germline CDR1 reads SGHVS; CDR2 reads FNYEAQ. V trimming: 1 base; J trimming: 4 bases; junction bases outside the gene matches: 9. As DNA, the CDR3 is TGTGCCAGCAGCTTAGGGAACATTGCAGGGGGCTATGGCTACACCTTC. The encoded protein is CASSLGNIAGGYGYTF.

This chain uses TRBV9 with TRBJ2-2, with a weak D call TRBD2 (7 bases). This CDR3 has 15 residues. CDR1 is SGDLS, CDR2 YYNGEE, per germline. V lost 0 bases and J lost 7, with 13 bases in between. The CDR3 protein is CASSVGGGAIGELFF. The CDR3 DNA follows: TGTGCCAGCAGCGTAGGAGGGGGGGCAATCGGGGAGCTGTTTTTT. The full variable domain, rest sourced from reference TRBV9 and TRBJ2-2, is DSGVTQTPKHLITATGQRVTLRCSPRSGDLSVYWYQQSLDQGLQFLIQYYNGEERAKGNILERFSAQQFPDLHSELNLSSLELGDSALYFCASSVGGGAIGELFFGEGSRLTVL.

The table lists this clone with a count of one. The CDR3 loop reads CASSREAGAGELFF. In DNA, the CDR3 is TGCGCCAGCAGTCGCGAGGCAGGGGCCGGGGAGCTGTTTTTT. This chain uses TRBV5-1 with TRBJ2-2, with a tentative D call TRBD1 (6 bases). Germline V gene data show CDR1 as SGHRS and CDR2 as YFSETQ. This CDR3 is 14 amino acids long. V lost 5 bases, J lost 6 bases, and 14 bases lay in between.

The rearrangement links TRBV27 to TRBJ1-3; D perhaps matches TRBD1 (6 bases). V was pared by 4 bases and J by 4 bases, with 11 bases between. This CDR3 has 14 amino acids. Per germline, CDR1 MNHEY and CDR2 SMNVEV (reference sequence). The CDR3 loop reads CASSSTGSGNTIYF. Here the CDR3 DNA reads TGTGCCAGCAGTTCAACAGGGTCAGGAAACACCATATATTTT.

The J gene is TRBJ1-1, the V gene TRBV11-2; D perhaps matches TRBD1 (6 bases). Trimming left V 5 bases short and J 2 bases short, with 12 bases between. The germline V gene encodes CDR1 SGHAT and CDR2 FQNNGV. CDR3 length: 14 amino acids. CDR3 amino acids: CASSPGGANTEAFF. Written as DNA, the CDR3 is TGTGCCAGCAGCCCTGGGGGGGCAAACACTGAAGCTTTCTTT.

In the case of this clone: No DNA is shown, since the ends of the CDR3 on it are uncertain; the CDR3 is the one TCRdb lists. V usage is TRBV6-4 and J usage is TRBJ2-5; TRBD1, the table's D call, lacks a check against the DNA. Including both end residues, the CDR3 is 16 amino acids long. Germline CDR1 MRHNA, CDR2 SNTAGT. The CDR3 region is CASSSSGQSFQETQYF.

This chain uses TRBV9 with TRBJ2-3, with 7 bases lining up with TRBD1. This CDR3 spans 15 amino acids. V was pared by 0 bases and J by 2 bases, with 3 bases of the junction left unmatched. Germline loops: CDR1 SGDLS, CDR2 YYNGEE. As DNA, the CDR3 is TGTGCCAGCAGCGTAGAAGGGGGCCTCACAGATACGCAGTATTTT. This codes for CASSVEGGLTDTQYF.

This sequence joins TRBV6-8 and TRBJ2-3; D not resolved. CDR1 is MNHGY and CDR2 is SAAAGT in the germline V gene. This CDR3 spans 14 amino acids. V lost 7 bases, J lost 4 bases, and 15 bases lay in between. The CDR3 here is CASTTPRDADTQYF. The CDR3 coding sequence is TGTGCCAGCACTACCCCGCGAGATGCAGATACGCAGTATTTT.

This rearrangement joins TRBV7-2 to TRBJ2-2, with D possibly being TRBD1 (5 bases). The germline V gene encodes CDR1 SGHTA and CDR2 FQGNSA. Trimming pared 5 bases from V and 1 base from J, leaving 14 bases between. The CDR3 sequence is 16 residues long. The DNA of the CDR3 is TGTGCCAGCAGCCTTATGGCCCAGGGGAACACCGGGGAGCTGTTTTTT. It codes for CASSLMAQGNTGELFF. Complete variable domain (other parts from reference TRBV7-2 and TRBJ2-2): GAGVSQSPSNKVTEKGKDVELRCDPISGHTALYWYRQSLGQGLEFLIYFQGNSAPDKSGLPSDRFSAERTGGSVSTLTIQRTQQEDSAVYLCASSLMAQGNTGELFFGEGSRLTVL.

The chain links TRBV9 to TRBJ1-1; possibly TRBD1 for D (5 bases). This CDR3 comprises 15 residues. V dropped 2 bases and J dropped 1 base, with 12 bases sitting between them. Germline V gives CDR1 SGDLS, CDR2 YYNGEE. CDR3 in amino acids: CASSVDNGGNTEAFF. The CDR3 nucleotides read TGTGCCAGCAGCGTGGACAACGGTGGGAACACTGAAGCTTTCTTT.